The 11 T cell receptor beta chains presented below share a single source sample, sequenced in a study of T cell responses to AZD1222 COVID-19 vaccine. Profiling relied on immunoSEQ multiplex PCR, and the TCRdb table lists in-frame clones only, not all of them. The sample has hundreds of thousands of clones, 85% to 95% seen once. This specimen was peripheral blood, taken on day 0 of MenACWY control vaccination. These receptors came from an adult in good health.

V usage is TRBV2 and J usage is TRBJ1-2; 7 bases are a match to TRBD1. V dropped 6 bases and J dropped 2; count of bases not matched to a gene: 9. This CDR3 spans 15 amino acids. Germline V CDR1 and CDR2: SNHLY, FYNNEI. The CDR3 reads CASSPDRPPNYGYTF. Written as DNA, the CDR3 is TGTGCCAGCAGCCCGGACAGGCCCCCCAACTATGGCTACACCTTC.

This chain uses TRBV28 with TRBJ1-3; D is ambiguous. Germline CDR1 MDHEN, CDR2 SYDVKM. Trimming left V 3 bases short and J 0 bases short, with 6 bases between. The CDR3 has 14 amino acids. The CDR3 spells CASSLGSSGNTIYF. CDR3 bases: TGTGCCAGCAGTTTGGGTAGCTCTGGAAACACCATATATTTT.

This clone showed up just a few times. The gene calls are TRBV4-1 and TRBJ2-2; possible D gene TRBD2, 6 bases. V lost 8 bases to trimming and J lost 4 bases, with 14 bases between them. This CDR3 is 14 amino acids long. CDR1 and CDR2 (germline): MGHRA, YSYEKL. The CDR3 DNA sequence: TGCGCCAGCGCGCCGGGGGTCCTCACCGGGGAGCTGTTTTTT. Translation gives CASAPGVLTGELFF.

CDR3 region: CASSQRTNSPLHF. CDR3 coding DNA: TGTGCCAGCAGCCAGCGCACTAATTCACCCCTCCACTTT. The chain uses TRBV14 and TRBJ1-6; no clear D. The CDR3 is 13 residues long. Trimming left V 3 bases short and J 6 bases short, with 6 bases between. Germline CDR1 reads SGHDN; CDR2 reads FVKESK.

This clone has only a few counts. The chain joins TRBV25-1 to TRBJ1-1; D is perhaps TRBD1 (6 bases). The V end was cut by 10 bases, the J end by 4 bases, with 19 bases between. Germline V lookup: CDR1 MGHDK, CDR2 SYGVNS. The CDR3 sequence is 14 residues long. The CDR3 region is CAIRGPIPGTEAFF. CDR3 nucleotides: TGTGCCATCCGGGGGCCAATCCCGGGCACTGAAGCTTTCTTT. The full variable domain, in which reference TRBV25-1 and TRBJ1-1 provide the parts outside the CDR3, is EADIYQTPRYLVIGTGKKITLECSQTMGHDKMYWYQQDPGMELHLIHYSYGVNSTEKGDLSSESTVSRIRTEHFPLTLESARPSHTSQYLCAIRGPIPGTEAFFGQGTRLTVV.

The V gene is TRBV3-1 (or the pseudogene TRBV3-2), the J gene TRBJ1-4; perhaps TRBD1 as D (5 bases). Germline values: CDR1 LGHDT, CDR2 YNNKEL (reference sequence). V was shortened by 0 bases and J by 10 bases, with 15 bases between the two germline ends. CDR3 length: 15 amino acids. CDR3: CASSQDGLLGGKLFF. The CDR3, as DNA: TGTGCCAGCAGCCAAGATGGCCTCCTGGGGGGAAAACTGTTTTTT.

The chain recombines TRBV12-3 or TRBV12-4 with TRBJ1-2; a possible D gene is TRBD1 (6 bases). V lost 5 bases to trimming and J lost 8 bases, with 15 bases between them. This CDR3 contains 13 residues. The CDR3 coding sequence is TGTGCCAGCAGTCTCCGGACAGTCGGGGGCTACACCTTC. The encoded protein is CASSLRTVGGYTF.

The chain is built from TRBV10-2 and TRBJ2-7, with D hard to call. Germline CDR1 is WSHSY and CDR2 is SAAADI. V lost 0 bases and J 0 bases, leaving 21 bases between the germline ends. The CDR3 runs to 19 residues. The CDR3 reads CASSESVSWSKYLSYEQYF. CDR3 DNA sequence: TGCGCCAGCAGTGAGTCGGTGTCTTGGTCGAAATATCTCTCCTACGAGCAGTACTTC.

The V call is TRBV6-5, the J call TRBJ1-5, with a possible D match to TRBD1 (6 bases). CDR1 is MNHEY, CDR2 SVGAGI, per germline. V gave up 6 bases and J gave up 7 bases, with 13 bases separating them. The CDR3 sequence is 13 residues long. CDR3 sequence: CASRGGAGQPQHF. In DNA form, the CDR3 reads TGTGCCAGCAGAGGGGGGGCCGGGCAGCCCCAGCATTTT.

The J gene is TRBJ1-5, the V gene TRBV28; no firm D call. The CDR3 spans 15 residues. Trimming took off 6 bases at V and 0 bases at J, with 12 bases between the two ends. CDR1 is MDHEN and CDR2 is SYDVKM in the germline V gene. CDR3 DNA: TGTGCCAGCAGCCCCTTCACCTATAGCAATCAGCCCCAGCATTTT. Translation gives CASSPFTYSNQPQHF.

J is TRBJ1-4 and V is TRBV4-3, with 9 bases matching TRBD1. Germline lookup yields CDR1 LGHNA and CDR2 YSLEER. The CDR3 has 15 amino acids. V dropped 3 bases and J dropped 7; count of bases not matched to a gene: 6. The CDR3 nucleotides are TGCGCCAGCAGCCACTCGGGACAGGGCGGTGAAAAACTGTTTTTT. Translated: CASSHSGQGGEKLFF.